This T cell receptor (beta chain) was documented in a study of cytomegalovirus exposure and HLA in healthy donors. Primers for the PCR totalled 60 Vbeta and 13 Jbeta. Assay used: immunoSEQ multiplex PCR; TCRdb lists only in-frame clones, some missing. The table records about 170,000 clones, under 85% of them present only once. This clone was detected once. The germline V and J ends were trimmed by 5 bases and 4 bases, with 12 bases remaining between them. CDR3 size: 13 residues. CDR1 and CDR2 (germline): MNHEY, SMNVEV (reference sequence). This clonotype originated in a woman under 30 in good health and CMV-seropositive. The specimen sequenced was PBMCs. The rearrangement joins TRBV27 to TRBJ2-7; maybe TRBD2 (5 bases). CDR3 in amino acids: CASSNPRGYEQYF. The CDR3 nucleotides are TGTGCCAGCAGTAACCCCCGCGGGTACGAGCAGTACTTC.